A selection of T cell receptor beta chains follows, all from one sample in a study of Ad26.COV2.S vaccination and SARS-CoV-2 variants. Here immunoSEQ multiplex PCR was the method, and the copy in TCRdb shows in-frame clones only, minus some. The sample yields 350,000 to 450,000 clones, about 83% seen once. The material was peripheral blood, obtained in a trial of Ad26.COV2.S vaccine versus placebo. The receptors were gathered from a person aged 18-65 years who received the Ad26.COV2.S COVID-19 vaccine or a placebo. Both conserved end residues are part of each CDR3. A D gene is named only where the DNA matches it firmly. Not all rows give a size; the values are once, few, many and, for expanded clones, a class.

d_call	v_call	clone_size	j_call	cdr3_aa	cdr3_nt
-	TRBV4-3	-	TRBJ1-2	CASSQVEGHYGYTF	TGCGCCAGCAGCCAGGTCGAGGGGCACTATGGCTACACCTTC
TRBD2	TRBV5-5	-	TRBJ2-7	CASSLGLAGASYEQYF	TGTGCCAGCAGCTTGGGGCTAGCGGGGGCTTCCTACGAGCAGTACTTC
-	TRBV6-5	-	TRBJ2-1	CASSGHNYNEQFF	TGTGCCAGCAGCGGCCACAACTACAATGAGCAGTTCTTC
-	TRBV4-1	few	TRBJ1-3	CASSQGDPYSGNTIYF	TGCGCCAGCAGCCAGGGGGACCCATACTCTGGAAACACCATATATTTT
TRBD1	TRBV11-1	few	TRBJ2-7	CASSSRDRGTYEQYF	TGTGCCAGCAGCTCCCGGGACAGGGGGACCTACGAGCAGTACTTC
-	TRBV7-2	few	TRBJ1-3	CASSFLTDVSGNTIYF	TGTGCCAGCAGCTTCTTGACAGACGTCTCTGGAAACACCATATATTTT
-	TRBV7-2	-	TRBJ1-6	CASSSSGGLISPLHF	TGTGCCAGCAGTTCCTCCGGGGGGCTCATCTCACCCCTCCACTTT
-	TRBV5-6	-	TRBJ2-3	CASSLRVGTDTQYF	TGTGCCAGCAGCTTGAGGGTCGGCACAGATACGCAGTATTTT
-	TRBV4-1	-	TRBJ1-1	CASSQPFGRQNTEAFF	TGCGCCAGCAGCCAACCCTTCGGCCGCCAGAACACTGAAGCTTTCTTT
-	TRBV7-9	-	TRBJ2-5	CASKGGEETQYF	TGTGCCAGCAAGGGGGGGGAAGAGACCCAGTACTTC
TRBD1	TRBV2	once	TRBJ1-1	CAGKGQSITEAFF	TGTGCCGGAAAGGGACAGAGCATCACTGAAGCTTTCTTT
-	TRBV1	-	TRBJ2-7	CTSSQDYGETLYEQYF	TGCACCAGCAGCCAAGATTATGGCGAGACCCTCTACGAGCAGTACTTC
-	TRBV18	-	TRBJ1-1	CASSPTGNTEAFF	TGTGCCAGCTCACCGACGGGAAACACTGAAGCTTTCTTT
TRBD1	TRBV6-5	-	TRBJ1-5	CASRRDRDSNQPQHF	TGTGCCAGCAGGCGCGACAGGGATAGCAATCAGCCCCAGCATTTT
-	TRBV7-8	-	TRBJ1-4	CASSLTGPNEKLFF	TGTGCCAGCAGCCTGACAGGCCCTAATGAAAAACTGTTTTTT
TRBD2	TRBV2	-	TRBJ2-7	CASTPLTSGRGYEQYF	TGTGCCAGCACCCCTTTGACTAGCGGGAGAGGATACGAGCAGTACTTC
-	TRBV5-1	-	TRBJ1-2	CASSFEGSEYYGYTF	TGCGCCAGCAGCTTTGAGGGGAGTGAGTACTATGGCTACACCTTC
-	TRBV19	-	TRBJ1-2	CASSIGRNYGYTF	TGTGCCAGTAGTATCGGCCGGAACTATGGCTACACCTTC
TRBD1	TRBV19	-	TRBJ1-5	CASSLQGGRRSNQPQHF	TGTGCCAGTAGTCTACAGGGGGGCCGGCGGAGCAATCAGCCCCAGCATTTT
TRBD1	TRBV6-5	-	TRBJ1-3	CASSLTGVGNTIYF	TGTGCCAGCAGTCTGACAGGGGTTGGAAACACCATATATTTT
-	TRBV12-3/TRBV12-4	-	TRBJ2-1	CASSLLSNNEQFF	TGTGCCAGCAGTTTATTATCTAACAATGAGCAGTTCTTC
TRBD1	TRBV20-1	-	TRBJ2-7	CSASKQGDEQYF	TGCAGTGCGAGTAAACAGGGGGACGAGCAGTACTTC
-	TRBV5-1	-	TRBJ1-6	CASSQTTRDNSPLHF	TGCGCCAGCAGCCAGACAACGAGGGATAATTCACCCCTCCACTTT
-	TRBV5-1	-	TRBJ1-1	CASSLVQGAAFF	TGCGCCAGCAGCCTCGTACAGGGAGCGGCTTTCTTT
-	TRBV5-1	-	TRBJ1-2	CASSLGRRGSMSGYTF	TGCGCCAGCAGCTTAGGACGGAGGGGTTCTATGTCGGGCTACACCTTC
-	TRBV7-9	-	TRBJ2-3	CASSPLRARGSTDTQYF	TGTGCCAGCAGCCCCCTCCGGGCGCGGGGCAGCACAGATACGCAGTATTTT
TRBD2	TRBV19	once	TRBJ2-1	CASSFGQGGNEQFF	TGTGCCAGTAGTTTCGGGCAGGGAGGGAATGAGCAGTTCTTC
-	TRBV4-1	-	TRBJ1-5	CASSQDQGNQPQHF	TGCGCCAGCAGCCAAGATCAGGGGAATCAGCCCCAGCATTTT
-	TRBV5-6	-	TRBJ1-1	CASSVRGSGKTEAFF	TGTGCCAGCAGCGTCCGGGGCTCGGGTAAAACTGAAGCTTTCTTT
-	TRBV4-1	-	TRBJ2-5	CASSHLYPRDQTQYF	TGCGCCAGCAGCCATCTCTACCCGAGGGATCAGACCCAGTACTTC
-	TRBV7-9	-	TRBJ2-1	CASSPGSRFDEQFF	TGTGCCAGCAGCCCCGGGTCTCGCTTCGATGAGCAGTTCTTC
-	TRBV5-6	-	TRBJ1-5	CASSNGGDQPQHF	TGTGCCAGCAGCAACGGGGGGGATCAGCCCCAGCATTTT
-	TRBV4-2	many	TRBJ1-1	CASSLGRAEDTEAFF	TGTGCCAGCAGCCTTGGCAGGGCTGAGGACACTGAAGCTTTCTTT
TRBD1	TRBV10-3	-	TRBJ1-3	CAISVDQGAGNTIYF	TGTGCCATCAGTGTCGACCAGGGGGCTGGAAACACCATATATTTT
TRBD2	TRBV29-1	few	TRBJ2-1	CSVYLAGGHLVSYNEQFF	TGCAGCGTTTACTTAGCGGGGGGTCACTTGGTCTCCTACAATGAGCAGTTCTTC
-	TRBV6-4	-	TRBJ1-1	CASSEQRYTEAFF	TGTGCCAGCAGTGAACAGCGATACACTGAAGCTTTCTTT
-	TRBV12-3/TRBV12-4	-	TRBJ2-1	CASSEYNEQFF	TGTGCCAGCAGTGAGTACAATGAGCAGTTCTTC
TRBD1	TRBV7-9	-	TRBJ1-4	CASSFGTGGNEKLFF	TGTGCCAGCAGCTTCGGGACAGGGGGCAATGAAAAACTGTTTTTT
-	TRBV5-1	-	TRBJ2-3	CASSLGVRGTDTQYF	TGCGCCAGCAGCTTGGGCGTGCGGGGCACAGATACGCAGTATTTT
-	TRBV2	few	TRBJ1-3	CASSHSSSGNTIYF	TGTGCCAGCTCTCACAGTAGCTCTGGAAACACCATATATTTT
-	TRBV7-9	-	TRBJ2-7	CASSPRWGHPRNYEQYF	TGTGCCAGCAGCCCACGATGGGGACACCCTCGGAACTACGAGCAGTACTTC